These T cell receptor beta chains were read from a single sample in a study of response to subunit inactivated influenza vaccine. TCRdb recomputed calls from the RT-PCR reads with MiXCR, one row per CDR3 protein. The table shows 500,000 to 750,000 distinct CDR3 sequences, with around 15% occurring only once. The specimen comprised PBMCs from blood, sampled about 11 days after vaccination. Receptor source: a man aged 50-60 years who received an inactivated influenza vaccine. CDR3s include the opening cysteine and the closing phenylalanine or tryptophan. D genes are given only for firm matches. Clone size is given for some rows only: seen once, a few or many times, or a class if the clone is expanded.

J gene,clone size,D gene,V gene,CDR3 DNA,CDR3 protein
TRBJ2-1,NA,NA,TRBV5-1,TGCGCCAGCAGCTTGGAGGGTCTTGAGCAGTTCTTC,CASSLEGLEQFF
TRBJ2-1,NA,NA,TRBV28,TGTGCCAGCAGTCGACGGTCCCGGGAGCAGTTCTTC,CASSRRSREQFF
TRBJ2-1,few,NA,TRBV21-1,TGTGCCAGCAGCAGCAGGGTAAATGAGCAGTTCTTC,CASSSRVNEQFF
TRBJ2-1,NA,NA,TRBV6-2/TRBV6-3,TGTGCCAGCACCTCTGGGGGGAGTGGCTCCTACAATGAGCAGTTCTTC,CASTSGGSGSYNEQFF
TRBJ2-3,many,TRBD2,TRBV12-3/TRBV12-4,TGTGCCAGCAGCCCCATGGCGGGAGGGCCAGGAGATACGCAGTATTTT,CASSPMAGGPGDTQYF
TRBJ2-7,few,NA,TRBV15,TGTGCCACCAGCAGAGATTCGCGGGGAGCCTACGAGCAGTACTTC,CATSRDSRGAYEQYF
TRBJ2-3,few,TRBD2,TRBV11-2,TGTGCCAGCAGCTTAGCGTCTAGCGGGGGCACAGATACGCAGTATTTT,CASSLASSGGTDTQYF
TRBJ1-1,few,NA,TRBV6-1,TGTGCCAGCGTGTCGGGAAGGACCCTCAGCACTGAAGCTTTCTTT,CASVSGRTLSTEAFF
TRBJ2-1,many,TRBD1,TRBV12-3/TRBV12-4,TGTGCCAGCAGTGGAACCGGGACAGGGGGCAATGAGCAGTTCTTC,CASSGTGTGGNEQFF
TRBJ2-7,NA,NA,TRBV5-1,TGCGCCAGCAGCTTGGCCGGGGCAGGGGCAGGCTACGAGCAGTACTTC,CASSLAGAGAGYEQYF
TRBJ2-3,many,NA,TRBV27,TGTGCCAGCAGTTTCGGGACGGCGAGGGCGCAGTATTTT,CASSFGTARAQYF
TRBJ2-4,few,TRBD1,TRBV12-3/TRBV12-4,TGTGCCAGCAGTTTGGGCCGCAGGGGGAACATTCAGTACTTC,CASSLGRRGNIQYF
TRBJ2-7,NA,NA,TRBV24-1,TGTGCCACCAGACCGGGCTCCTACGAGCAGTACTTC,CATRPGSYEQYF
TRBJ2-1,few,TRBD1,TRBV28,TGTGCCAGCAGTTTGTCCGGGACAGGGAACAATGAGCAGTTCTTC,CASSLSGTGNNEQFF
TRBJ2-5,many,NA,TRBV19,TGTGCCAGTAGTATTGGTCACAAAGAGACCCAGTACTTC,CASSIGHKETQYF
TRBJ2-3,NA,TRBD2,TRBV12-3/TRBV12-4,TGTGCCAGCAGTTCTTTAGCGGGGGTGAGATCTAGCACAGATACGCAGTATTTT,CASSSLAGVRSSTDTQYF
TRBJ1-2,NA,NA,TRBV6-6,TGTGCCAGCACCCACCCCCAGGGTGGCTACACCTTC,CASTHPQGGYTF
TRBJ1-2,NA,TRBD1,TRBV20-1,TGCATGGACAGGGAAGGCTACACCTTC,CMDREGYTF
TRBJ2-5,few,NA,TRBV20-1,TGCAGTGCCCCCGGAGGGGACGAGACCCAGTACTTC,CSAPGGDETQYF
TRBJ2-3,NA,NA,TRBV7-9,TGTGCCAGCAGCTTAGACGCAGGGGAACATACGCAGTATTTT,CASSLDAGEHTQYF
TRBJ2-1,once,NA,TRBV9,TGTTCCAGCAGCGCCTTTTTGGGTGAGCAGTTCTTC,CSSSAFLGEQFF
TRBJ2-6,many,NA,TRBV7-9,TGTGCCAGCAGCTTATTCGGTGCTGGGGCCAACGTCCTGACTTTC,CASSLFGAGANVLTF
TRBJ2-1,NA,NA,TRBV20-1,TGCAGTGCTAGGAGGGACGTTTACAATGAGCAGTTCTTC,CSARRDVYNEQFF
TRBJ1-2,NA,NA,TRBV10-3,TGTGCCATCACCCCAGGACGTAACTATGGCTACACCTTC,CAITPGRNYGYTF
TRBJ1-6,NA,TRBD1,TRBV20-1,TGCAGTGCCAGGGGACAGAGGCCCTATAATTCACCCCTCCACTTT,CSARGQRPYNSPLHF
TRBJ2-3,many,NA,TRBV29-1,TGCAGCGTTGATCCGGGAACAGATACGCAGTATTTT,CSVDPGTDTQYF
TRBJ1-2,few,NA,TRBV11-2,TGTGCCAGCAGCTTAGGTCGTAATCAGGCTGCCCCGGACTATGGCTACACCTTC,CASSLGRNQAAPDYGYTF
TRBJ2-5,few,TRBD1,TRBV3-1,TGTGCCAGCAGCCGAGGGACAGGGAGTGGGGTACAGACCCAGTACTTC,CASSRGTGSGVQTQYF
TRBJ2-7,few,NA,TRBV2,TGTGCCAGCAGTGACTATAGCAGAAGGCAGTACTTC,CASSDYSRRQYF
TRBJ2-2,NA,TRBD2,TRBV7-9,TGTGCCAGCAGCCCTCCTAGCGGGGGAAAAGCCGGGGAGCTGTTTTTT,CASSPPSGGKAGELFF
TRBJ2-1,NA,NA,TRBV5-1,TGCGCCAGCAGCTTATCAGGTCACGGTAACGACACGGGTGAGCAGTTCTTC,CASSLSGHGNDTGEQFF
TRBJ2-2,few,TRBD2,TRBV20-1,TGCAGTGCTACGGTTGGCGGGAGTGGTACCGGGGAGCTGTTTTTT,CSATVGGSGTGELFF
TRBJ2-7,many,NA,TRBV10-3,TGTGCCTCAAGCGACCAGGACTACGAGCAGTACTTC,CASSDQDYEQYF
TRBJ2-7,few,TRBD1,TRBV6-2/TRBV6-3,TGTGCCAGCAGTTACCGAGGACAGGGGGCCTACGAGCAGTACTTC,CASSYRGQGAYEQYF
TRBJ2-2,many,TRBD1,TRBV28,TGTGCCAGCAGTCCACCAGCGGGACAGGGTTTCGCCGGGGAGCTGTTTTTT,CASSPPAGQGFAGELFF
TRBJ2-1,few,NA,TRBV6-2/TRBV6-3,TGTGCCAGCAGTTACTCCGGCAGTGGGTACAATGAGCAGTTCTTC,CASSYSGSGYNEQFF
TRBJ1-5,NA,TRBD1,TRBV19,TGTGCCAGTAGTATAGAAGACAGGGGTATCTATCAGCCCCAGCATTTT,CASSIEDRGIYQPQHF
TRBJ2-1,many,TRBD2,TRBV3-1,TGTGCCAGCAGCCCTCGACTAGCGGGAGAACTCCTAATGCGTAATGAGCAGTTCTTC,CASSPRLAGELLMRNEQFF
TRBJ2-5,NA,NA,TRBV15,TGTGCCACCAGCAGAAATTGGGCGGGAAGTCTCCAAGAGACCCAGTACTTC,CATSRNWAGSLQETQYF
TRBJ2-4,NA,NA,TRBV28,TGTGCCAGCACCTCGGCCTCTACCAAAAACATTCAGTACTTC,CASTSASTKNIQYF
TRBJ2-1,NA,NA,TRBV5-1,TGCGCCAGCAGAAGGACGGCAGGGAACGAGCAGTTCTTC,CASRRTAGNEQFF
TRBJ2-5,few,NA,TRBV7-9,TGTGCCAGCAGCCTGCACGCGACAGATTTAGAGACCCAGTACTTC,CASSLHATDLETQYF
TRBJ2-5,few,TRBD2,TRBV20-1,TGCCTTGGGACTAGCGGGGGACCTAAAGAGACCCAGTACTTC,CLGTSGGPKETQYF
TRBJ2-6,many,NA,TRBV27,TGTGCCAGCAGTTTATCAGGGGTCGGGGCCAACGTCCTGACTTTC,CASSLSGVGANVLTF
TRBJ2-7,few,NA,TRBV7-2,TGTGCCAGCAGCTTAGTTGGGGTGGGGTCCTACGAGCAGTACTTC,CASSLVGVGSYEQYF
TRBJ2-2,few,NA,TRBV27,TGTGCCAGCAGTTTATGGTCTACCGGGGAGCTGTTTTTT,CASSLWSTGELFF
TRBJ2-3,NA,TRBD2,TRBV29-1,TGCAGCGTTGTTGATGGGAGGGCCACTAACACAGATACGCAGTATTTT,CSVVDGRATNTDTQYF
TRBJ2-4,few,TRBD2,TRBV9,TGTGCCAGCGGGGAGGGCCTTGACAAAAACATTCAGTACTTC,CASGEGLDKNIQYF
TRBJ1-2,NA,TRBD1,TRBV5-1,TGCGCCAGCAGCTTGAAAAGCACAGGGGGCGGTATGGATGGCTACACCTTC,CASSLKSTGGGMDGYTF
TRBJ2-7,few,TRBD2,TRBV12-3/TRBV12-4,TGTGCCAGCAGCCGGGGGGGGTTCAGCGAGCAGTACTTC,CASSRGGFSEQYF
TRBJ2-2,many,NA,TRBV7-3,TGTGCCAGCAGCCCCGACCGGGCCGGGGAGCTGTTTTTT,CASSPDRAGELFF